These 5 T cell receptor beta chains came from one sample sequenced in a study of blood T cell repertoires in COVID-19. The data were produced by immunoSEQ multiplex PCR, yet TCRdb's version contains in-frame clones alone and is incomplete. The table lists 300,000 or so clones, 70% to 90% of them singletons, with around 3.7% in the top ten. Sequencing input: peripheral blood. All receptors derive from a woman aged 45-59 years with active or convalescent COVID-19.

This chain uses TRBV7-9 with TRBJ2-2; 9 nucleotides align to TRBD1. The V and J ends lost 4 bases and 4 bases, in that order; junction bases with no gene match: 1. CDR1 is SEHNR, CDR2 FQNEAQ, per germline (reference sequence). The CDR3 contains 14 residues. This chain's CDR3 is CASSWTGVTGELFF. CDR3 nucleotide sequence: TGTGCCAGCAGCTGGACAGGGGTCACCGGGGAGCTGTTTTTT.

The CDR3 DNA follows: TGTGCCAGCAGCGCGGGACGGAGTCTTAATCAGCCCCAGCATTTT. Its protein product is CASSAGRSLNQPQHF. The chain combines TRBV2 with TRBJ1-5; D might be TRBD1 (5 bases). CDR1 is SNHLY and CDR2 is FYNNEI in the germline V gene. V lost 6 bases, J lost 4 bases, and 16 bases lay in between. The CDR3 contains 15 residues.

This clone was seen only a few times. The CDR3 sequence: CASSQVAGGLQETQYF. The CDR3 bases are TGTGCCAGCAGCCAAGTGGCAGGGGGCTTACAAGAGACCCAGTACTTC. This chain joins TRBV3-1 (or the pseudogene TRBV3-2) and TRBJ2-5; 8 nucleotides align to TRBD1. The CDR3 is made up of 16 amino acids. The V gene end was trimmed by 1 base and the J gene end by 2 bases; junction bases not matched to a gene: 6. Germline CDR1 is LGHDT and CDR2 is YNNKEL (reference sequence).

The chain joins TRBV5-4 to TRBJ1-1; D is perhaps TRBD1 (6 bases). Trimming pared 4 bases from V and 2 bases from J, leaving 18 bases between. The V gene's germline CDR1 is SGHNT and CDR2 YYREEE (reference sequence). CDR3 length: 16 residues. CDR3 amino acids: CASSPVKQGINTEAFF. CDR3 sequence (DNA): TGTGCCAGCAGCCCAGTAAAACAGGGAATAAACACTGAAGCTTTCTTT.

The chain combines TRBV5-4 with TRBJ1-1; weak D call: TRBD1 (6 bases). This CDR3 is 15 amino acids long. The germline V and J ends were trimmed by 7 bases and 1 base, with 17 bases remaining between them. CDR1 is SGHNT, CDR2 YYREEE, per germline (reference sequence). Here the CDR3 reads CASGGRGNGNTEAFF. In DNA form, the CDR3 reads TGTGCCAGCGGAGGAAGGGGGAACGGGAACACTGAAGCTTTCTTT.